Sequencing of this TCR beta chain was carried out in a study of T-cell reconstitution after alpha-beta-depleted transplantation in children. Points from the study as a whole: It was reported that alpha-beta T cells came from several hundred expanded graft clones (about two months after transplant). Most T-cell counts and diversity one year after the transplant came from T cells that were newly produced.

CDR3 length equals 16 residues. J lost 4 bases, V lost 1 base, and 5 bases had no gene match. Germline CDR1 and CDR2: KGHDR and SFDVKD. Using unique molecular identifiers, the investigators prepared the TCRbeta library. Each CDR3 protein is one row after TCRdb ran MiXCR on the PCR reads. The sample yields some 300,000 distinct CDR3 sequences, less than 9.5% seen once. This clonotype showed up many times. Its antigen is as yet unknown. This sequence originates from a female patient aged 2-15 years who had a stem cell transplant for Fanconi anemia, so the T cells may come from the graft donor. The gene calls are TRBV24-1 and TRBJ2-1; 8 nucleotides align to TRBD2. The sample in question was peripheral blood, obtained 360 days after TCRalphabeta/CD19-depleted stem cell transplant. CDR3 sequence (DNA): TGTGCCACCAGTGATTTACTAGCGGCAGATTACAATGAGCAGTTCTTC. This sequence encodes CATSDLLAADYNEQFF.